Shown below are 17 T cell receptor beta chains from a single sample sequenced in a study of T cell changes during pregnancy in multiple sclerosis. Sequencing was performed with immunoSEQ multiplex PCR; in TCRdb, only in-frame clones are kept and a portion is missing. The table includes more than 55,000 clones, around 94% detected once. The sequencing used CD8+ T cells from peripheral blood mononuclear cells, collected after pregnancy. The receptors derive from a female donor with multiple sclerosis, enrolled in a pregnancy study.

The gene calls are TRBV19 and TRBJ2-1; weak D call: TRBD2 (7 bases). Germline CDR1 LNHDA, CDR2 SQIVND (reference sequence). V was cut by 3 bases and J by 9 bases, with 12 bases left in between. The CDR3 has 13 residues. CDR3 nucleotides: TGTGCCAGTAGTATGGGGGGGGCGAGTGAGCAGTTCTTC. This encodes CASSMGGASEQFF.

V and J are TRBV7-9 and TRBJ2-7; D possibly corresponds to TRBD1 (5 bases). The ends were cut back, 8 bases at V and 0 bases at J, with 17 bases in the middle. The CDR3 contains 15 residues. The germline CDR1 and CDR2 sequences are SEHNR and FQNEAQ (reference sequence). The CDR3 here is CASGKGALGSYEQYF. DNA for the CDR3: TGTGCCAGCGGCAAAGGGGCCCTCGGCTCCTACGAGCAGTACTTC.

The chain is built from TRBV9 and TRBJ2-7; 11 bases fit TRBD2. The CDR3 consists of 15 residues. V trimming: 4 bases; J trimming: 6 bases; junction bases outside the gene matches: 9. Germline V lookup: CDR1 SGDLS, CDR2 YYNGEE. CDR3 sequence reads: CASSLLAGGRLEQYF. The CDR3 coding sequence is TGTGCCAGCAGCCTCCTAGCGGGAGGTCGCCTCGAGCAGTACTTC. The full variable domain, its missing parts supplied by reference TRBV9 and TRBJ2-7, is DSGVTQTPKHLITATGQRVTLRCSPRSGDLSVYWYQQSLDQGLQFLIQYYNGEERAKGNILERFSAQQFPDLHSELNLSSLELGDSALYFCASSLLAGGRLEQYFGPGTRLTVT.

The V and J genes are TRBV19 and TRBJ2-2; no clear D gene. CDR1 is LNHDA, CDR2 SQIVND, per germline (reference sequence). Trimming cost V 1 base and J 1 base, with 4 bases left between them. CDR3 length: 14 residues. In nucleotides, the CDR3 is TGTGCCAGTAGTATAGGGAGGAACACCGGGGAGCTGTTTTTT. Protein sequence: CASSIGRNTGELFF.

This clone was seen once. The V gene is TRBV30, the J gene TRBJ1-5; 10 bases are shared with TRBD1. The CDR3 loop spans 14 amino acids. Unmatched junction bases numbered 2, after V lost 1 base and J lost 5 bases. The germline V gene encodes CDR1 GTSNPN and CDR2 SVGIG (reference sequence). This CDR3 reads CAWSAGQGDQPQHF. CDR3 sequence (DNA): TGTGCCTGGAGTGCCGGACAGGGGGATCAGCCCCAGCATTTT.

The J gene is TRBJ1-2, the V gene TRBV7-9; TRBD1 agrees at 7 bases. Germline assignment: CDR1 SEHNR and CDR2 FQNEAQ (reference sequence). The V gene end was trimmed by 4 bases and the J gene end by 2 bases; junction bases not matched to a gene: 4. The CDR3 sequence is 14 residues long. This CDR3 reads CASSSPDRNYGYTF. The CDR3 DNA reads TGTGCCAGCAGCTCACCGGACAGGAACTATGGCTACACCTTC.

The V gene is TRBV16, the J gene TRBJ2-1; 12 bases are a match to TRBD2. This CDR3 contains 15 residues. J was trimmed by 9 bases and V by 2 bases; bases with no gene match: 5. Germline V gene data show CDR1 as KGHSY and CDR2 as FQNENV. CDR3 sequence reads: CASSQPSGRDSEQFF. The CDR3 DNA reads TGTGCCAGCAGCCAACCTAGCGGGAGGGACTCTGAGCAGTTCTTC. Filled out from reference TRBV16 and TRBJ2-1, the complete variable domain reads GEEVAQTPKHLVRGEGQKAKLYCAPIKGHSYVFWYQQVLKNEFKFLISFQNENVFDETGMPKERFSAKCLPNSPCSLEIQATKLEDSAVYFCASSQPSGRDSEQFFGPGTRLTVL.

The rearrangement links TRBV29-1 to TRBJ2-7, with 10 bases matching TRBD2. Germline V gives CDR1 SQVTM, CDR2 ANQGSEA. The CDR3 has 12 residues. The trim removed 4 bases at V and 6 bases at J, leaving 3 bases unmatched. The CDR3 DNA follows: TGCAGCGTTGTTAGACTAGCGGGCGAGCAGTACTTC. Protein: CSVVRLAGEQYF.

This clone occurred a few times. The rearrangement links TRBV29-1 to TRBJ1-1; 9 positions match TRBD1. CDR3 length: 13 residues. Unmatched junction bases numbered 8, after V lost 6 bases and J lost 6 bases. Germline CDR1 is SQVTM and CDR2 is ANQGSEA. Here the CDR3 reads CSVSTGGGAEAFF. The DNA for the CDR3 is TGCAGCGTCTCGACAGGGGGTGGTGCTGAAGCTTTCTTT.

The chain is built from TRBV27 and TRBJ2-1, with TRBD2 matching 13 bases. CDR3 length equals 18 residues. Trimming cost V 0 bases and J 7 bases; bases outside gene matches: 9. Germline V gives CDR1 MNHEY, CDR2 SMNVEV (reference sequence). CDR3 nucleotides: TGTGCCAGCAGTTTATCCCCCAGACTAGCGGGAGGTATAAATGAGCAGTTCTTC. Its protein is CASSLSPRLAGGINEQFF.

This clone was counted a single time. This sequence joins TRBV7-9 and TRBJ2-7, with 9 bases identical to TRBD1. The CDR3 totals 17 residues. V lost 2 bases and J lost 2; bases outside the gene matches: 10. CDR1 SEHNR and CDR2 FQNEAQ come from the germline V gene (reference sequence). This CDR3 reads CASSLPQGTGIPYEQYF. CDR3 nucleotide sequence: TGTGCCAGCAGCTTACCCCAGGGGACAGGGATCCCCTACGAGCAGTACTTC.

The V call is TRBV28, the J call TRBJ2-7, with D possibly TRBD2 on 5 matching bases. This CDR3 is 14 amino acids long. CDR1 is MDHEN and CDR2 is SYDVKM in the germline V gene. V lost 5 bases, J lost 3 bases, and 14 bases lay in between. The CDR3: CASSPTRRGYEQYF. CDR3 DNA sequence: TGTGCCAGCAGTCCGACGAGACGGGGCTACGAGCAGTACTTC.

This rearrangement joins TRBV29-1 to TRBJ1-1; D might be TRBD1 (5 bases). Germline-derived CDR1 and CDR2 are SQVTM and ANQGSEA. The CDR3 length is 15 residues. Trimming removed 4 bases from V and 0 bases from J, with 15 bases in between. CDR3 protein: CSVVGRARMNTEAFF. Here the CDR3 DNA reads TGCAGCGTTGTCGGCAGGGCCCGCATGAACACTGAAGCTTTCTTT.

V is TRBV4-1 and J is TRBJ1-1, with TRBD1 matching over 8 bases. The CDR3 loop spans 15 amino acids. Germline assignment: CDR1 MGHRA and CDR2 YSYEKL. Trimming at V came to 1 base and at J to 3 bases, leaving 4 bases not matched to a gene. The CDR3 loop reads CASSQAQGADTEAFF. The CDR3 coding sequence is TGCGCCAGCAGCCAAGCTCAGGGGGCGGACACTGAAGCTTTCTTT.

The chain is built from TRBV6-5 and TRBJ2-5; D possibly corresponds to TRBD2 (5 bases). The CDR3 length is 15 residues. Germline values: CDR1 MNHEY, CDR2 SVGAGI. The V end lost 4 bases, the J end lost 5 bases, and 17 bases lay between the germline ends. The DNA of the CDR3 is TGTGCCAGCAGTTCTGACCGGGAATCAAGGGAGACCCAGTACTTC. Protein: CASSSDRESRETQYF.

V gene TRBV5-6 combines with J gene TRBJ1-2; D not certain. The V and J ends lost 0 bases and 4 bases respectively, with 16 bases between them. There are 16 residues in the CDR3. Germline loops: CDR1 SGHDT, CDR2 YYEEEE. The CDR3 here is CASSLGALGSLYGYTF. In DNA form, the CDR3 reads TGTGCCAGCAGCTTGGGGGCCCTCGGCAGCCTCTATGGCTACACCTTC.

The J gene is TRBJ2-1, the V gene TRBV7-9, with 9 bases matching TRBD1. The length of the CDR3 is 16 residues. CDR1 and CDR2 from the germline V gene are SEHNR and FQNEAQ (reference sequence). V dropped 4 bases and J dropped 8; count of bases not matched to a gene: 12. The CDR3 DNA sequence: TGTGCCAGCAGCTCCCCCGGGACAGGGAGTAGAGATGAGCAGTTCTTC. Amino acid sequence: CASSSPGTGSRDEQFF.